Listed below are T cell receptor beta chains from one sample, sequenced in a study of spatial heterogeneity in lung cancer. One entry per CDR3 protein results from TCRdb running MiXCR on the 5' RACE reads. The table shows some 37,000 distinct CDR3 sequences, with 5.2% occurring only once. The sequencing here drew on PBMCs, taken at surgery. The source is a female donor with early-stage non-small cell lung cancer. The CDR3 runs from the conserved cysteine through the conserved F or W. Each record gives: clone size, CDR3 length, D gene, V gene, J gene, CDR3 protein, CDR3 DNA. D genes are given only for firm matches. Clone size is given for some rows only: seen once, a few or many times, or a class if the clone is expanded.

>.|16|.|TRBV9|TRBJ2-4
CASSVEPGGAKNIQYF
TGTGCCAGCAGCGTAGAGCCAGGCGGAGCCAAAAACATTCAGTACTTC
>many|17|TRBD2|TRBV5-1|TRBJ2-3
CASSFSGVTRHTDTQYF
TGCGCCAGCAGCTTCAGCGGGGTCACCCGACACACAGATACGCAGTATTTT
>many|17|.|TRBV14|TRBJ2-7
CASSQDLSPGYSYEQYF
TGTGCCAGCAGCCAAGATCTTTCCCCCGGGTACTCCTACGAGCAGTACTTC
>many|15|.|TRBV21-1|TRBJ2-7
CASTRLAVMPPEQYF
TGTGCCAGCACTCGACTAGCGGTGATGCCCCCCGAGCAGTACTTC
>.|15|TRBD1|TRBV4-2|TRBJ2-7
CASSRTDRGSYEQYF
TGTGCCAGCAGCCGCACAGACAGGGGTTCCTACGAGCAGTACTTC
>many|15|TRBD1|TRBV5-1|TRBJ1-1
CASRERPGTDLEAFF
TGCGCCAGCAGAGAACGACCCGGGACAGACCTCGAAGCTTTCTTT
>many|14|.|TRBV5-1|TRBJ2-1
CASSSGGRYNEQFF
TGCGCCAGCAGCTCGGGGGGCCGCTACAATGAGCAGTTCTTC
>.|12|.|TRBV30|TRBJ2-3
CAWSSVPDTQYF
TGTGCCTGGAGTTCGGTCCCAGATACGCAGTATTTT
>many|13|.|TRBV20-1|TRBJ2-2
CSADREGTGELFF
TGCAGTGCGGACAGGGAGGGCACCGGGGAGCTGTTTTTT
>.|13|.|TRBV14|TRBJ2-3
CASSRDLLDTQYF
TGTGCCAGCAGCCGAGACTTATTAGATACGCAGTATTTT
>many|14|TRBD2|TRBV6-2/TRBV6-3|TRBJ2-1
CASSYYHGAGEQFF
TGTGCCAGCAGTTACTACCACGGAGCGGGGGAGCAGTTCTTC
>many|17|.|TRBV5-4|TRBJ2-5
CASSLAASTGAQETQYF
TGTGCCAGCAGCTTGGCCGCTTCTACAGGCGCCCAAGAGACCCAGTACTTC
>many|12|.|TRBV28|TRBJ1-2
CASSTDAVGYTF
TGTGCCAGCAGTACGGACGCGGTTGGCTACACCTTC
>many|18|TRBD2|TRBV9|TRBJ2-1
CASSVSGGALSSYNEQFF
TGTGCCAGCAGCGTTAGCGGGGGGGCATTGTCGTCCTACAATGAGCAGTTCTTC
>many|12|.|TRBV29-1|TRBJ2-2
CSVLGNTGELFF
TGCAGCGTTCTGGGGAACACCGGGGAGCTGTTTTTT
>many|16|TRBD2|TRBV7-2|TRBJ2-1
CASSSMLAVSYNEQFF
TGTGCCAGCAGCTCGATGCTAGCGGTATCCTACAATGAGCAGTTCTTC
>many|13|.|TRBV7-2|TRBJ1-5
CASSGQGYQPQHF
TGTGCCTCCTCAGGGCAGGGTTATCAGCCCCAGCATTTT
>.|13|.|TRBV6-4|TRBJ2-1
CASSDSTADEQFF
TGTGCCAGCAGTGACTCGACCGCCGATGAGCAGTTCTTC
>many|14|.|TRBV5-1|TRBJ2-2
CASTTPYPGGELFF
TGCGCCAGCACAACCCCTTATCCTGGTGGGGAGCTGTTTTTT
>many|13|.|TRBV24-1|TRBJ1-5
CATSGGGGQPQHF
TGTGCCACCAGTGGAGGCGGCGGTCAGCCCCAGCATTTT